This is a list of T cell receptor beta chains from one sample in a study of T cells in Graves' hyperthyroidism and ophthalmopathy. In TCRdb, the multiplex PCR reads were re-called with MiXCR into one record per CDR3 protein. The profile covers under 400,000 distinct CDR3 sequences, with 13% to 15% appearing a single time and roughly 19% taken by the ten largest. Sequenced: blood. The receptors derive from a woman aged 55-70 years with Graves' ophthalmopathy. The CDR3 runs from the conserved cysteine through the conserved F or W. D genes are given only for firm matches. Only part of the rows carry a size: once, few, many, or a class if the clone is expanded.

J,D,size,length,V,CDR3,DNA
TRBJ2-3,TRBD2,many,17,TRBV6-1,CASSSGTSVEPTDTQYF,TGTGCCAGCAGTTCCGGGACTAGCGTAGAACCCACAGATACGCAGTATTTT
TRBJ2-2,-,few,14,TRBV4-1,CASSQGPNTGELFF,TGCGCCAGCAGCCAAGGCCCGAACACCGGGGAGCTGTTTTTT
TRBJ2-3,TRBD1,many,15,TRBV7-2,CASSLMGQGSDTQYF,TGTGCCAGCAGCTTAATGGGACAGGGCTCTGATACGCAGTATTTT
TRBJ2-7,-,-,13,TRBV10-2,CATSPGTSGEQYF,TGCGCCACCTCCCCAGGGACCTCGGGGGAGCAGTACTTC
TRBJ2-1,TRBD1,-,12,TRBV20-1,CSAPGQYNEQFF,TGCAGTGCACCGGGACAGTACAATGAGCAGTTCTTC
TRBJ1-6,-,many,15,TRBV11-2,CASSGRIGMNSPLHF,TGTGCCAGCAGCGGTCGGATAGGGATGAATTCACCCCTCCACTTT
TRBJ2-7,-,many,16,TRBV5-1,CASSSLRDARTYEQYF,TGCGCCAGCAGCTCGCTCCGGGACGCAAGGACCTACGAGCAGTACTTC
TRBJ1-1,-,many,14,TRBV28,CASVSQGMSTEAFF,TGTGCCAGCGTTTCACAGGGAATGAGCACTGAAGCTTTCTTT
TRBJ1-1,-,-,12,TRBV29-1,CSVLQTNTEAFF,TGCAGCGTTTTACAGACGAACACTGAAGCTTTCTTT
TRBJ2-1,TRBD2,many,18,TRBV5-6,CASSPPSFQIAGGNEQFF,TGTGCCAGCAGCCCTCCGTCGTTCCAAATAGCGGGAGGGAATGAGCAGTTCTTC
TRBJ1-1,-,many,13,TRBV11-2,CASTLTGGTEAFF,TGTGCCAGCACCCTAACCGGGGGAACTGAAGCTTTCTTT
TRBJ2-5,TRBD1,few,13,TRBV12-3/TRBV12-4,CASSTMTGETQYF,TGTGCCAGCAGTACAATGACAGGGGAGACCCAGTACTTC
TRBJ2-5,TRBD2,-,16,TRBV19,CASSHWTSGRKETQYF,TGTGCCAGTAGCCATTGGACTAGCGGGAGAAAAGAGACCCAGTACTTC
TRBJ2-7,TRBD1,many,16,TRBV27,CASSSQSIQGAHEQYF,TGTGCCAGCAGTTCTCAGTCTATCCAGGGGGCCCACGAGCAGTACTTC